A single count supports the clone carrying this TCR beta chain. This entry belongs to a study of breast tumors, draining lymph nodes, adjacent tissues. TCRdb ran MiXCR on the multiplex PCR reads and lists one entry per CDR3 protein. The sample shows some 53,000 distinct CDR3 sequences, roughly 41% of them seen only once. In germline, CDR1 is MGHRA, CDR2 YSYEKL. The CDR3 is 14 amino acids. V was shortened by 5 bases and J by 14 bases, with 19 bases between the two germline ends. Sequences were obtained from breast tumor tissue. This TCR derives from a female donor with breast cancer. Some clones in this sample may be carry-over from other donors' samples. This rearrangement joins TRBV4-1 to TRBJ1-6; no clear D. CDR3 loop: CASSSRWDAGTLHF. The CDR3 DNA is TGCGCCAGCAGCTCAAGATGGGATGCGGGTACCCTCCACTTT.